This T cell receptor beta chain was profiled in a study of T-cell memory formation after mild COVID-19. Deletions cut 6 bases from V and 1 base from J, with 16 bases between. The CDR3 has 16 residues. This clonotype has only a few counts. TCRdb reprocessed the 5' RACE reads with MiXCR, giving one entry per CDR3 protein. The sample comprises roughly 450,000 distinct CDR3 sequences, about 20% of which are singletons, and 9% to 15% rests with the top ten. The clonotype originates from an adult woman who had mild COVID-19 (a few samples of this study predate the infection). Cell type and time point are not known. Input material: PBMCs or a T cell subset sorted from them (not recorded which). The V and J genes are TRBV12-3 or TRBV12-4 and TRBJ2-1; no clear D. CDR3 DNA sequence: TGTGCCAGCAGGCCTACTGTGGACGCGTCCTACAATGAGCAGTTCTTC. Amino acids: CASRPTVDASYNEQFF.